This entry concerns a single T cell receptor (beta chain). The source of the sample is a study of T-cell reconstitution after alpha-beta-depleted transplantation in children. A TCRbeta library incorporating unique molecular identifiers was prepared. TCRdb used MiXCR to reprocess the PCR reads, holding one entry per CDR3 protein. The top ten hold 28% of the sample, which has about 980,000 distinct CDR3 sequences, under 30% seen once. The receptor was derived from a boy under two years old who had a stem cell transplant for SCID, so the T cells may come from the graft donor. The sample was PBMCs, mostly from graft donor cells, taken 360 days after TCRalphabeta/CD19-depleted stem cell transplant.

This chain's CDR3 is CASSLAGLSADTQYF. The CDR3 nucleotides read TGTGCCAGCAGCTTAGCGGGACTGTCCGCGGATACGCAGTATTTT. This chain connects TRBV7-9 to TRBJ2-3, with a weak D call TRBD2 (6 bases). With 0 bases removed from V and 6 bases from J, the gap between germline ends came to 13 bases. The germline gives CDR1 SEHNR, CDR2 FQNEAQ (reference sequence). This CDR3 region has 15 residues.